This TCR beta chain was captured in a study of cytomegalovirus exposure and HLA in healthy donors. Study findings and constraints: The records held CMV serostatus as the only immune exposure information. Researchers counted around 150 TCR beta chains as cytomegalovirus-associated. In a later analysis, the majority of CMV-associated beta chains seemingly showed HLA restriction. Further analysis, carried out later, found HLA-associated TCR beta chains more clonally expanded than equally common other chains.

This clone occurred a few times. Its antigen is as yet unknown. Germline V gene lookup returns CDR1 SGHTA and CDR2 FQGNSA. Germline trimming cut 2 bases from V and 4 bases from J; bases unmatched to any gene: 6. The CDR3 runs to 15 residues. Primers: 60 Vbeta forward and 13 Jbeta reverse. TCRdb's copy holds only in-frame clones and misses some; the assay was immunoSEQ multiplex PCR. The sample has about 110,000 clones, about two thirds seen once. The sequence was collected from a woman in her seventies in good health and CMV-seropositive. J is TRBJ2-7 and V is TRBV7-2; TRBD2 agrees at 9 bases. The source material was PBMCs. In DNA form, the CDR3 reads TGTGCCAGCAGCTTAACGTTGACTAGCGGTTACGAGCAGTACTTC. Its protein product is CASSLTLTSGYEQYF.